This section outlines one T cell receptor (beta chain) sequence together with its context. No antigen is known for it. These data come from a study of shared clonotypes between healthy human individuals. The study, taken as a whole, reports: Clonotypes shared by all four donors outscored non-shared clonotypes in generation probability. Among the subsets, naive ones generally showed larger estimated richness than memory ones. Apart from blood, nothing was sampled; tissue repertoires likely differ.

V lost 8 bases and J lost 5, with 15 bases in between. This CDR3 is built from 14 residues. CDR1 MNHEY and CDR2 SMNVEV come from the germline V gene (reference sequence). Every subset's genomic DNA went evenly onto several immunoSEQ plates. Generated by immunoSEQ multiplex PCR, the TCRdb table keeps only in-frame clones and is missing some. This table holds approximately 640,000 clones, 60% to 80% found once. The V call is TRBV27, the J call TRBJ1-4, with a possible D match to TRBD1 (6 bases). Material for sequencing was memory CD4+ T cells sorted from blood. The subset here: CD45RA-negative fraction. The receptor was derived from a woman in her twenties or thirties in good health. The CDR3 reads CASRSQGKNEKLFF. The CDR3 DNA sequence: TGTGCCAGCCGCTCCCAGGGGAAGAATGAAAAACTGTTTTTT. Full variable domain (outside the CDR3, taken from reference TRBV27 and TRBJ1-4): EAQVTQNPRYLITVTGKKLTVTCSQNMNHEYMSWYRQDPGLGLRQIYYSMNVEVTDKGDVPEGYKVSRKEKRNFPLILESPSPNQTSLYFCASRSQGKNEKLFFGSGTQLSVL.